Sequencing of this T cell receptor beta chain was carried out in a study of post-analysis software for immune sequencing data. CDR1 is KGHDR and CDR2 is SFDVKD in the germline V gene. The CDR3 consists of 16 residues. The V and J ends lost 2 bases and 5 bases, in that order; junction bases with no gene match: 8. Incorporated into the TCR beta cDNA libraries were unique molecular identifiers, which served to reduce PCR and sequencing biases. TCRdb reanalysed the PCR reads using MiXCR and keeps one entry per CDR3 protein. The data show some 700,000 distinct CDR3 sequences, around 60% seen once. Notes on the study in general: Five TRBV segments occurring more often in patients than controls included TRBV5-6, TRBV5-1 and TRBV20-1.

Notes on this clonotype: Its antigen is currently unknown.

Sequenced input: blood. The chain carries TRBV24-1 and TRBJ1-2; 9 nucleotides agree with TRBD1. The source of this sequence is a girl aged 2 to 9 with multiple sclerosis. CDR3 loop: CATSDYEDGTGYGYTF. CDR3 DNA: TGTGCCACCAGTGATTATGAAGATGGGACAGGGTATGGCTACACCTTC.